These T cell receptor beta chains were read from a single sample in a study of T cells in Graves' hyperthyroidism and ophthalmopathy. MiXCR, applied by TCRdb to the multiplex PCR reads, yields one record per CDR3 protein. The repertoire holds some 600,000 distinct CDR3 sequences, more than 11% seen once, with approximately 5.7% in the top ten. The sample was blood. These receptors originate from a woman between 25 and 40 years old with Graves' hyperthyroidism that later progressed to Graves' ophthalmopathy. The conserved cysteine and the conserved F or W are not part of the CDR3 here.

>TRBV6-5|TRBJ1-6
ASSYGDSREETLH
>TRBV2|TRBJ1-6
ASREKGDTYNSPLH
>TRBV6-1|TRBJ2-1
ASSGRVFNEQF
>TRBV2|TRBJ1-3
ASRAGRDSGNTIY
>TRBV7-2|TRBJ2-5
ASSLLLAVQETQY
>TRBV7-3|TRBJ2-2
ASSHGGGELF
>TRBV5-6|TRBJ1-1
ASSWDRAGAEAF
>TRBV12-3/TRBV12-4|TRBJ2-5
ASSPTVLGETQY
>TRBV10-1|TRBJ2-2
ASSRGQGGNTGELF
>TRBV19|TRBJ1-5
ASSLQVSLVGSNQPQH
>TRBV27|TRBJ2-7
ASSSYRGLVYEQY
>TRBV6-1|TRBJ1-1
ASTLGRGYGSDTEAF
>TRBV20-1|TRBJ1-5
SALGQEAWPQH
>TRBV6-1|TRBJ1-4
ASIGPGTAAANEKLF
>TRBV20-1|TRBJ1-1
SAHRDGTEAF
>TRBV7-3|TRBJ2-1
ASSSQGSSFDNEQF
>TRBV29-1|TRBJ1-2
SVAPGQGFNYGYT
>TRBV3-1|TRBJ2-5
ASSRGLEQETQY
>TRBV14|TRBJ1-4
ASSQPTGSGGEKLF
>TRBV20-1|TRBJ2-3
SASPMERDRTTDTQY
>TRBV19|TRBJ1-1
ASTRQRNTEAF
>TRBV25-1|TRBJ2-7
ASSEIGVNEQY
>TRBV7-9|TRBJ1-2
ASSLESQGNYGYT
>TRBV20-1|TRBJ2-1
SASIYGAPHNEQF
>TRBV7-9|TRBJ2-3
ASSLRTGSPDTQY
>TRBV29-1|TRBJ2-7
SVETGGDYEQY
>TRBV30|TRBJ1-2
AWISRGGPDEGYT
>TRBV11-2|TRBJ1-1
ASSLYMNTEAF
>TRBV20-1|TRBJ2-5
SSRQEWGSQY